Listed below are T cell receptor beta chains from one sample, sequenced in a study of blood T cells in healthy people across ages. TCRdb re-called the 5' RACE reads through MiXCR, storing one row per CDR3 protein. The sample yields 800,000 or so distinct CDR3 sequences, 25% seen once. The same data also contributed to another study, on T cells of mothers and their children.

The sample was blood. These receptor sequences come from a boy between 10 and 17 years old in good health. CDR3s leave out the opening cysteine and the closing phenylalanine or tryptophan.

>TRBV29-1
SHGTNGQAF
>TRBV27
ASRGRYEQY
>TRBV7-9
ASSLVGLHEQF
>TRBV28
ASSLLTGGLYEQY
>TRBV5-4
ASSLESSYNEQF
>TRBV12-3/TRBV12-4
ASSLGIAGEAF
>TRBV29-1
SVARQTDTQY
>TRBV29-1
SVGGFGSGDIQY
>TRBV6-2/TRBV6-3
ASSYAGDRNEQF
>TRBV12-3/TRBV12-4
ASNSPGTGADTQY
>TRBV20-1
SARTLGGTDTQY
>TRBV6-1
ASSLPFVGDRYYNEQF
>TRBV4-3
ASSQESRDGGELF
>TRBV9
ASSVAPGLVYGYT
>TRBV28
ASSLSERGEQY
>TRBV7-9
ASSSTLGGQTEETQY
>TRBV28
ASSPMEGFYSNQPQH
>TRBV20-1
SASAVNEQF
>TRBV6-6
ASSYGGIGEKLF
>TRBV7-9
ASSPPESGYT
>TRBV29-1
SVEDNDRWQF
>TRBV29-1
SVESWTSGILINEQF
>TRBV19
ASAPDSRSWWSGYT
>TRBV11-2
ASSLVGRSGNTIY
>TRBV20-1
SATQGGTEAF
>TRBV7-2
ASSLESWGRDYGYT
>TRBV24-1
AIGLAAYNEQF